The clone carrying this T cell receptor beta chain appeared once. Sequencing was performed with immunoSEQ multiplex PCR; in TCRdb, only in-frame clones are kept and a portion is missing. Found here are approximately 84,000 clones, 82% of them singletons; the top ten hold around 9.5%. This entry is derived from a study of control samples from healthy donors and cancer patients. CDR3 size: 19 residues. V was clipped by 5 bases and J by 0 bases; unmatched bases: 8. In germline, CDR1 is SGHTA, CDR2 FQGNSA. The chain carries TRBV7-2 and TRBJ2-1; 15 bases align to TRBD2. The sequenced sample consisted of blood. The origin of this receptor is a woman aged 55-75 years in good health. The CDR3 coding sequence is TGTGCCAGCAGCGGCGGACTAGCGGGGGGGCTAATCTCCTACAATGAGCAGTTCTTC. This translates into CASSGGLAGGLISYNEQFF.